A single sample gave rise to the 26 T cell receptor beta chains below, sequenced in a study of T cells in Graves' hyperthyroidism and ophthalmopathy. Amplification of TCR beta CDR3 regions used RNA as the template. Carried out on the TCR CDR3, a first-round RT-PCR used the HTBI primer set. Each CDR3 protein gets one entry after TCRdb re-called the multiplex PCR reads with MiXCR. This sample has fewer than 900,000 distinct CDR3 sequences, with about 17% found just once. Sequencing was performed on blood. Receptors were obtained from a woman between 50 and 59 years old with Graves' hyperthyroidism that later progressed to Graves' ophthalmopathy.

Comments on this clonotype: Mismatch with germline at one junction end may stem from a read error. This chain joins TRBV3-1 and TRBJ2-5; the D gene is possibly TRBD1 (5 bases). Germline V lookup: CDR1 LGHDT, CDR2 YNNKEL (reference sequence). This CDR3 is 11 amino acids long. The CDR3 bases are TGTGCCAGCAGCCGTTCGCAGGACACCAACTTC. It yields the protein CASSRSQDTNF.

This clonotype was found a few times. This chain links TRBV4-1 with TRBJ1-1, with D possibly TRBD1 on 6 matching bases. The V end lost 3 bases, the J end lost 3 bases, and 23 bases lay between the germline ends. Germline V CDR1 and CDR2: MGHRA, YSYEKL. The CDR3 runs 18 residues. The CDR3 DNA reads as TGCGCCAGCAGCCAGGACAGCAATCTCTCACCGGCGGACACTGAAGCTTTCTTT. Protein: CASSQDSNLSPADTEAFF.

This clonotype was seen a handful of times. J is TRBJ2-1 and V is TRBV7-9, with D perhaps TRBD2 (5 bases). V was trimmed by 0 bases and J by 15 bases, leaving 9 bases between them. This CDR3 has 11 residues. Per the germline V gene, CDR1 is SEHNR and CDR2 is FQNEAQ (reference sequence). CDR3 nucleotides: TGTGCCAGCAGCTTAGCGCGAGGGCTGTTCTTC. Residues: CASSLARGLFF.

This clonotype showed up many times. J is TRBJ1-2 and V is TRBV6-1, with D unresolved. Per the germline V gene, CDR1 is MNHNS and CDR2 is SASEGT. There are 10 residues in the CDR3. Trimming shortened V by 10 bases and J by 7 bases, and 10 bases separated the two germline ends. This chain's CDR3 is CAIDGVGYTF. For the CDR3, the DNA is TGTGCCATCGACGGTGTTGGCTACACCTTC.

This clonotype turned up a few times. The V gene is TRBV10-3, the J gene TRBJ1-1; no firm D call. The CDR3 extends over 14 amino acids. V was shortened by 6 bases and J by 2 bases, with 13 bases between the two germline ends. CDR1 and CDR2 (germline): ENHRY, SYGVKD. CDR3 amino acids: CAISGAVPNTEAFF. DNA for the CDR3: TGTGCCATCAGCGGCGCAGTCCCAAACACTGAAGCTTTCTTT.

This clonotype was counted ten times or more. The chain uses TRBV6-2 or TRBV6-3 and TRBJ2-1; D is possibly TRBD1 (6 bases). Deletions cut 6 bases from V and 4 bases from J, with 13 bases between. The CDR3 is 14 residues long. The germline gives CDR1 MNHEY, CDR2 SVGEGT. CDR3: CASRENQGYNEQFF. Here the CDR3 DNA reads TGTGCCAGCAGAGAGAACCAGGGGTACAATGAGCAGTTCTTC.

This clonotype was counted ten times or more. J is TRBJ2-5 and V is TRBV2; 9 bases agree with TRBD1. The CDR3 runs to 16 residues. V was clipped by 3 bases and J by 4 bases; unmatched bases: 9. CDR1 is SNHLY and CDR2 is FYNNEI in the germline V gene. CDR3 bases: TGTGCCAGCAGTGAGAGGTTGGGACAGGGTTCAGAGACCCAGTACTTC. Its translation is CASSERLGQGSETQYF.

This clonotype was observed at least ten times. This chain joins TRBV3-1 and TRBJ2-7, with 10 bases aligning to TRBD1. V shed 4 bases and J 3 bases; nucleotides not matched to a gene: 12. CDR1 and CDR2 (germline): LGHDT, YNNKEL (reference sequence). The CDR3 length is 17 residues. The CDR3 bases are TGTGCCAGCAGCCCGCCCTTAATGGGACAGGGGAACTACGAGCAGTACTTC. It encodes CASSPPLMGQGNYEQYF.

This clonotype has at least ten counts. The chain uses TRBV5-1 and TRBJ2-3; TRBD1 might be the D (6 bases). The CDR3 runs to 14 residues. The V and J ends lost 0 bases and 3 bases respectively, with 8 bases between them. From germline, CDR1 is SGHRS and CDR2 YFSETQ. CDR3 in DNA: TGCGCCAGCAGCTTGGCTACAGGGACAGATACGCAGTATTTT. It specifies CASSLATGTDTQYF.

This clonotype was detected a few times. A read error may explain this, as a much larger clone is one base away. The chain links TRBV6-1 to TRBJ2-5; 8 positions match TRBD1. Germline-derived CDR1 and CDR2 are MNHNS and SASEGT. This CDR3 comprises 14 residues. The CDR3 protein is CASSSGQGGETQHF. CDR3 nucleotide sequence: TGTGCCAGCAGTTCCGGACAGGGAGGCGAGACCCAGCACTTC.

The rearrangement links TRBV20-1 to TRBJ2-3; D not resolved. CDR3 length: 11 residues. The V gene's germline CDR1 is DFQATT and CDR2 SNEGSKA (reference sequence). V was shortened by 3 bases and J by 2 bases, with 3 bases between the two germline ends. CDR3 residues: CSARITDTQYF. CDR3 coding DNA: TGCAGTGCTAGGATCACAGATACGCAGTATTTT.

This clonotype appeared many times. This chain links TRBV20-1 with TRBJ1-5; tentative D call: TRBD1 (5 bases). Per germline, CDR1 DFQATT and CDR2 SNEGSKA (reference sequence). The CDR3 has 14 residues. Trimming removed 6 bases at V and 7 bases at J, with 19 bases between. CDR3 residues: CSADKDGEPQPQHF. The CDR3 DNA reads as TGCAGTGCGGACAAGGATGGGGAACCCCAGCCCCAGCATTTT.

This clonotype was recorded at least ten times. The chain carries TRBV11-2 and TRBJ2-1, with 8 bases lining up with TRBD2. Trimming at V came to 0 bases and at J to 4 bases, leaving 8 bases not matched to a gene. Germline V lookup: CDR1 SGHAT, CDR2 FQNNGV. The CDR3 extends over 17 amino acids. DNA of the CDR3: TGTGCCAGCAGCTTAGATCTCGCTAGCGGGTCTTACAATGAGCAGTTCTTC. Translated: CASSLDLASGSYNEQFF. Variable domain in full (rest from reference TRBV11-2 and TRBJ2-1): EAGVAQSPRYKIIEKRQSVAFWCNPISGHATLYWYQQILGQGPKLLIQFQNNGVVDDSQLPKDRFSAERLKGVDSTLKIQPAKLEDSAVYLCASSLDLASGSYNEQFFGPGTRLTVL.

This sequence joins TRBV29-1 and TRBJ1-4; D is perhaps TRBD1 (5 bases). V dropped 8 bases and J dropped 2 bases, with 18 bases sitting between them. The CDR3 length is 15 residues. The germline CDR1 and CDR2 sequences are SQVTM and ANQGSEA. The CDR3 loop reads CSLPGGGTTNEKLFF. For the CDR3, the DNA is TGCAGCCTCCCCGGAGGAGGGACTACTAATGAAAAACTGTTTTTT.

This clonotype occurred many times. This chain joins TRBV2 and TRBJ2-3, with a tentative D call TRBD2 (6 bases). Germline V gene data show CDR1 as SNHLY and CDR2 as FYNNEI. The germline V and J ends were trimmed by 8 bases and 2 bases, with 11 bases remaining between them. The CDR3 is 13 residues long. This CDR3 reads CASYGGPTDTQYF. The CDR3 DNA reads as TGTGCCAGCTACGGGGGACCCACAGATACGCAGTATTTT.

This clonotype was seen more than once but under ten times. This may come from a read error, since a much larger clone is one base off. J is TRBJ2-7 and V is TRBV7-9; maybe TRBD1 (5 bases). The CDR3 sequence is 15 residues long. In germline, CDR1 is SEHNR, CDR2 FQNEAQ (reference sequence). CDR3 loop: CASSSPSTVSYEQHF. DNA of the CDR3: TGTGCCAGCAGCTCCCCCTCGACAGTCTCCTACGAGCAGCACTTC.

This clonotype was seen a handful of times. This chain links TRBV18 with TRBJ1-2; 7 nucleotides agree with TRBD1. Germline V CDR1 and CDR2: KGHSH, LQKENI. With V trimmed by 2 bases and J by 4 bases, 10 bases remained unmatched. This CDR3 is built from 16 residues. This chain's CDR3 is CASSPIPGQLPYGYTF. Here the CDR3 DNA reads TGTGCCAGCTCACCAATTCCGGGACAGCTCCCCTATGGCTACACCTTC.

This clonotype was counted at least ten times. The CDR3 loop reads CASSLRGGLPEAFF. As DNA, the CDR3 is TGTGCCAGCAGTTTACGAGGAGGGTTACCTGAAGCTTTCTTT. The chain employs TRBV11-2 and TRBJ1-1; D remains ambiguous. CDR1 is SGHAT and CDR2 is FQNNGV in the germline V gene. Trimming stripped 6 bases from V and 6 bases from J, with 17 bases between. The CDR3 spans 14 residues.

The rearrangement links TRBV7-6 to TRBJ1-4, with no clear D. Germline CDR1 is SGHVS and CDR2 is FNYEAQ. Trimming left V 3 bases short and J 0 bases short, with 23 bases between. The CDR3 sequence is 20 residues long. CDR3 region: CASSFAGGPEPSATNEKLFF. The DNA for the CDR3 is TGTGCCAGCAGCTTCGCCGGAGGGCCGGAGCCGAGTGCAACTAATGAAAAACTGTTTTTT.

The chain is built from TRBV29-1 and TRBJ2-2; maybe TRBD2 (6 bases). V was shortened by 6 bases and J by 6 bases, with 17 bases between the two germline ends. Germline V gene lookup returns CDR1 SQVTM and CDR2 ANQGSEA. The CDR3 is 14 amino acids. The CDR3, as DNA: TGCAGCGTCGCTTATGGACGGAGGGCCGGGGAGCTGTTTTTT. Translating gives CSVAYGRRAGELFF.

The chain joins TRBV19 to TRBJ2-2; D is unresolved. Trimming removed 8 bases at V and 5 bases at J, with 15 bases between. CDR3 length equals 14 residues. Germline CDR1 LNHDA, CDR2 SQIVND (reference sequence). The CDR3 here is CASDEGPRTGELFF. CDR3 coding DNA: TGTGCCAGTGACGAAGGACCGAGGACCGGGGAGCTGTTTTTT.

The gene calls are TRBV6-1 and TRBJ1-2; unclear D gene. Germline-derived CDR1 and CDR2 are MNHNS and SASEGT. This CDR3 contains 12 residues. Trimming shortened V by 3 bases and J by 0 bases, and 2 bases separated the two germline ends. In nucleotides, the CDR3 is TGTGCCAGCAGTGAGCCTAACTATGGCTACACCTTC. This sequence encodes CASSEPNYGYTF.

This clonotype was seen repeatedly, ten times or more. This chain links TRBV27 with TRBJ1-1; 7 bases map to TRBD1. The CDR3 covers 14 residues. The V gene end was trimmed by 7 bases and the J gene end by 3 bases; junction bases not matched to a gene: 8. The germline CDR1 and CDR2 sequences are MNHEY and SMNVEV (reference sequence). The chain's CDR3 is CASTNRGGDTEAFF. The CDR3 DNA sequence: TGTGCCAGCACTAACAGGGGAGGGGACACTGAAGCTTTCTTT.

The chain recombines TRBV20-1 with TRBJ2-3; D is possibly TRBD2 (7 bases). The V and J ends lost 6 bases and 3 bases respectively, with 22 bases between them. The germline V gene encodes CDR1 DFQATT and CDR2 SNEGSKA (reference sequence). The CDR3 sequence is 16 residues long. The CDR3 region has the DNA TGCAGTGCGTCCATAGTAGGGGGGGGGAGTACAGATACGCAGTATTTT. Translated, it gives CSASIVGGGSTDTQYF.

This clonotype appeared a few times. This chain links TRBV20-1 with TRBJ2-1, with 7 positions matching TRBD2. Looked up from germline, CDR1 is DFQATT and CDR2 is SNEGSKA (reference sequence). The CDR3 loop spans 17 amino acids. Written as DNA, the CDR3 is TGCAGCGCAATTCGTCCGGGCGGGAGACGACTTTTTTGGGAGCAGTTCTTC. Protein sequence: CSAIRPGGRRLFWEQFF.

This clonotype was found many times. V gene TRBV2 combines with J gene TRBJ2-3; 9 nucleotides match TRBD1. This CDR3 region has 14 residues. Germline CDR1 SNHLY, CDR2 FYNNEI. The J segment lost 1 base and the V segment lost 6 bases, leaving 2 bases of the junction unmatched. CDR3 nucleotides: TGTGCCAGCAGGGGACAGGGCGGCACAGATACGCAGTATTTT. Protein sequence: CASRGQGGTDTQYF.